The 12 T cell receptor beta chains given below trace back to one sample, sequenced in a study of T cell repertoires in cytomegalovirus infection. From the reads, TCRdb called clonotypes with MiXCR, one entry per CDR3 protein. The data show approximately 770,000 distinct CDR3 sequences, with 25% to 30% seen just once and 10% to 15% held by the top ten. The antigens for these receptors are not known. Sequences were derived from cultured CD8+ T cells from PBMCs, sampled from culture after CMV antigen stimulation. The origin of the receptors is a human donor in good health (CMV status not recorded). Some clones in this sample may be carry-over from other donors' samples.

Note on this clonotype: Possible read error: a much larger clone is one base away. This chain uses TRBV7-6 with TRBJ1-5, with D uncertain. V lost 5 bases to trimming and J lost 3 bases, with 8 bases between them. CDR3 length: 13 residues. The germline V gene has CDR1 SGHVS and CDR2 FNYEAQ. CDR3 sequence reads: CASSRETNQPQHF. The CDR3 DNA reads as TGTGCCAGCAGCCGAGAGACCAATCAGCCCCAGCATTTT.

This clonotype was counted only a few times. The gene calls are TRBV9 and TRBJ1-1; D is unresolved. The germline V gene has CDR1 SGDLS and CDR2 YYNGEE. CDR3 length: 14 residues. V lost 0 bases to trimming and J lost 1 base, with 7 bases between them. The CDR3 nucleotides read TGTGCCAGCAGCGTAGATTCAGGGAACACTGAAGCTTTCTTT. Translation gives CASSVDSGNTEAFF.

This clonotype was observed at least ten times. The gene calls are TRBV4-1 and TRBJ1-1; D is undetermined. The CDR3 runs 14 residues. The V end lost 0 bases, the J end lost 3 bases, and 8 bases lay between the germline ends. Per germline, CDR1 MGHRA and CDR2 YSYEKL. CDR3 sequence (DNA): TGCGCCAGCAGCCAAGACAGGTCGGACACTGAAGCTTTCTTT. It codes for CASSQDRSDTEAFF.

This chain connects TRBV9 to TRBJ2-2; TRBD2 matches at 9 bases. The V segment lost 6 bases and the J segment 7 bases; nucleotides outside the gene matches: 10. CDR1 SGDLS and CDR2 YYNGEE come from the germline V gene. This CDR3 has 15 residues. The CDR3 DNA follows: TGTGCCAGCACCTCCCAGCGGGGGGAAGGCGGGGAGCTGTTTTTT. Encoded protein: CASTSQRGEGGELFF. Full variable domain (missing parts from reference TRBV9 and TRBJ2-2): DSGVTQTPKHLITATGQRVTLRCSPRSGDLSVYWYQQSLDQGLQFLIQYYNGEERAKGNILERFSAQQFPDLHSELNLSSLELGDSALYFCASTSQRGEGGELFFGEGSRLTVL.

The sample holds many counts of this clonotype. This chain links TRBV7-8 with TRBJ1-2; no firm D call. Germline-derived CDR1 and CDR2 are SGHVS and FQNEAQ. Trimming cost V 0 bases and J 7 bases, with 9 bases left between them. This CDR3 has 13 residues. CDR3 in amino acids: CASSLALDGGYTF. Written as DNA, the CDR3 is TGTGCCAGCAGCTTAGCTCTGGATGGTGGCTACACCTTC. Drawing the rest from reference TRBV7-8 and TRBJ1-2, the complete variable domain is GAGVSQSPRYKVAKRGQDVALRCDPISGHVSLFWYQQALGQGPEFLTYFQNEAQLDKSGLPSDRFFAERPEGSVSTLKIQRTQQEDSAVYLCASSLALDGGYTFGSGTRLTVV.

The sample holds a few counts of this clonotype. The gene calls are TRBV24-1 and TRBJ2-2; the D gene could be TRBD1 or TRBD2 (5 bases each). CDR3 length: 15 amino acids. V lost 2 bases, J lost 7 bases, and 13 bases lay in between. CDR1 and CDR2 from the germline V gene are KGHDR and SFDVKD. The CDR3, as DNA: TGTGCCACCAGTGATTATCAACAGGAGGACGGGGAGCTGTTTTTT. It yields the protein CATSDYQQEDGELFF.

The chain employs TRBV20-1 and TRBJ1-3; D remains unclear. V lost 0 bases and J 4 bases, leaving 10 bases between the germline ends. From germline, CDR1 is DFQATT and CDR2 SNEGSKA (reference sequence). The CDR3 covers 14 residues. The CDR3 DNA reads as TGCAGTGCTAGAGATCTCTTGGGAGGAAACACCATATATTTT. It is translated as CSARDLLGGNTIYF.

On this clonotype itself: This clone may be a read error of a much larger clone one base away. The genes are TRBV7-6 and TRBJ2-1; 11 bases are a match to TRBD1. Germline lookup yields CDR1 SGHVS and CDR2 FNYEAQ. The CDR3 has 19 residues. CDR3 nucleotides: TGTGCCGGCAGCTTAGCAGGGACAGGGGGTATAGGGACCTACAATGAGCAGTTCTTC. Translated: CAGSLAGTGGIGTYNEQFF.

CDR3 sequence reads: CASSLEFLEHAEAFF. CDR3 nucleotides: TGTGCCAGCAGCTTAGAATTCCTGGAGCACGCTGAAGCTTTCTTT. The chain employs TRBV7-2 and TRBJ1-1; the D is unclear. V was trimmed by 1 base and J by 6 bases, leaving 15 bases between them. CDR3 length: 15 residues. Germline CDR1 and CDR2: SGHTA and FQGNSA.

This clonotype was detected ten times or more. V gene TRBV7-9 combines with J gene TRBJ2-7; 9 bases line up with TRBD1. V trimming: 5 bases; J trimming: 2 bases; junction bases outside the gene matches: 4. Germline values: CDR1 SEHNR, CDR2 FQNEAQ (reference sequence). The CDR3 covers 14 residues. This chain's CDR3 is CASSPRDRAYEQYF. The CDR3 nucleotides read TGTGCCAGCAGCCCCCGGGACAGGGCCTACGAGCAGTACTTC.

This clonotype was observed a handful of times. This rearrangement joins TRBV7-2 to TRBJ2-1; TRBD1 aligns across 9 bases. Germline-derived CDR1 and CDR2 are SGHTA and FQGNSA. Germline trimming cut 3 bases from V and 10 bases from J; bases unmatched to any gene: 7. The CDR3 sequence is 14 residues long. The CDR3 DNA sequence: TGTGCCAGCAGCTTTGGGACAGGGAAAGAAGAGCAGTTCTTC. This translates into CASSFGTGKEEQFF.

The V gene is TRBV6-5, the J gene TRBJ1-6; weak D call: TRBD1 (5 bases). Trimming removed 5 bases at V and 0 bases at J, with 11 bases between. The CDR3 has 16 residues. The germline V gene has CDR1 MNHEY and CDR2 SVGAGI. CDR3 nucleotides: TGTGCCAGCAGTAGGGACGGGTCCTCCTATAATTCACCCCTCCACTTT. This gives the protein CASSRDGSSYNSPLHF.